The present T cell receptor (beta chain) was sequenced within a study of T-cell reconstitution after alpha-beta-depleted transplantation in children. Study results and caveats: Surviving recipient T cells and thymic progenitors produced the high day-60 TCRbeta diversity seen in some patients.

This clonotype has ten or more counts. Its cognate antigen is unknown. As it was prepared, the TCRbeta library received unique molecular identifiers. In TCRdb, the PCR reads were re-called with MiXCR into one record per CDR3 protein. The table has 280,000 or so distinct CDR3 sequences, 11% seen once. Germline trimming cut 2 bases from V and 12 bases from J; bases unmatched to any gene: 10. The length of the CDR3 is 14 residues. Germline loops: CDR1 SGHVS, CDR2 FNYEAQ. This sequence joins TRBV7-6 and TRBJ2-1; 7 nucleotides agree with TRBD1. This sequence originates from a male patient between 2 and 9 years old who had a stem cell transplant for chronic granulomatous disease, so the T cells may come from the graft donor. Sample: peripheral blood, taken 180 days after TCRalphabeta/CD19-depleted stem cell transplant. Here the CDR3 DNA reads TGTGCCAGCAGCTTAAGCGGACAGGCCGGTGGGCAGTTCTTC. This encodes CASSLSGQAGGQFF.